One sample yielded the 6 T cell receptor beta chains listed below, sequenced in a study of patients and donors after allogeneic stem cell transplantation. TCRdb redid the calling of the RT-PCR reads with MiXCR, one entry per CDR3 protein. The repertoire holds 70,000 to 100,000 distinct CDR3 sequences, around 5% seen once, with 2.6% in the top ten. The sample was blood, either unsorted or a sorted T cell fraction (not recorded which). The receptors come from a human donor who was either an allogeneic HSCT recipient or a stem cell or donor lymphocyte infusion donor (not recorded which). It is not recorded whose cells these are; they may come from a transplant donor.

This chain uses TRBV12-3 or TRBV12-4 with TRBJ1-6, with TRBD1 matching 7 bases. Unmatched junction bases numbered 13, after V lost 8 bases and J lost 9 bases. The CDR3 is made up of 15 amino acids. The CDR3 region is CASGPQTGSISPLHF. The CDR3 DNA reads as TGTGCCAGCGGTCCACAGACAGGGTCGATTTCACCCCTCCACTTT.

This clonotype appeared many times. The gene calls are TRBV7-2 and TRBJ1-3, with 9 positions matching TRBD1. The germline CDR1 and CDR2 sequences are SGHTA and FQGNSA. The trim removed 1 base at V and 3 bases at J, leaving 1 base unmatched. This CDR3 contains 15 residues. The CDR3 here is CASSLGGQGGNTIYF. As DNA, the CDR3 is TGTGCCAGCAGCTTAGGGGGACAGGGTGGAAACACCATATATTTT.

This clonotype was counted at least ten times. The chain is built from TRBV5-1 and TRBJ2-2; D unclear. CDR1 SGHRS and CDR2 YFSETQ come from the germline V gene. The V end lost 0 bases, the J end lost 0 bases, and 6 bases lay between the germline ends. This CDR3 spans 15 amino acids. The CDR3 sequence is CASSLGSTNTGELFF. For the CDR3, the DNA is TGCGCCAGCAGCTTGGGGAGTACGAACACCGGGGAGCTGTTTTTT.

This clonotype occurred many times. This chain connects TRBV3-1 to TRBJ1-2; D is undetermined. The CDR3 spans 12 residues. V lost 1 base and J 9 bases, leaving 9 bases between the germline ends. Germline V gene data show CDR1 as LGHDT and CDR2 as YNNKEL (reference sequence). This chain's CDR3 is CASSQVGESYTF. In nucleotides, the CDR3 is TGTGCCAGCAGCCAAGTTGGGGAGAGCTACACCTTC.

This clonotype appeared many times. This chain links TRBV15 with TRBJ1-6, with no clear D. The CDR3 covers 17 residues. Trimming left V 0 bases short and J 5 bases short, with 14 bases between. From germline, CDR1 is LNHNV and CDR2 YYDKDF (reference sequence). This chain's CDR3 is CATSREVVGINNSPLHF. As DNA, the CDR3 is TGTGCCACCAGCAGAGAAGTAGTGGGGATTAATAATTCACCCCTCCACTTT. The full variable domain, in which reference TRBV15 and TRBJ1-6 provide the parts outside the CDR3, is DAMVIQNPRYQVTQFGKPVTLSCSQTLNHNVMYWYQQKSSQAPKLLFHYYDKDFNNEADTPDNFQSRRPNTSFCFLDIRSPGLGDTAMYLCATSREVVGINNSPLHFGNGTRLTVT.

The gene calls are TRBV20-1 and TRBJ2-4, with 15 positions matching TRBD2. Germline V lookup: CDR1 DFQATT, CDR2 SNEGSKA (reference sequence). The CDR3 has 14 residues. V shed 6 bases and J 4 bases; nucleotides not matched to a gene: 1. CDR3 DNA: TGCAGTGCCGGGACTAGCGGGGGGAAAAACATTCAGTACTTC. It translates to CSAGTSGGKNIQYF.